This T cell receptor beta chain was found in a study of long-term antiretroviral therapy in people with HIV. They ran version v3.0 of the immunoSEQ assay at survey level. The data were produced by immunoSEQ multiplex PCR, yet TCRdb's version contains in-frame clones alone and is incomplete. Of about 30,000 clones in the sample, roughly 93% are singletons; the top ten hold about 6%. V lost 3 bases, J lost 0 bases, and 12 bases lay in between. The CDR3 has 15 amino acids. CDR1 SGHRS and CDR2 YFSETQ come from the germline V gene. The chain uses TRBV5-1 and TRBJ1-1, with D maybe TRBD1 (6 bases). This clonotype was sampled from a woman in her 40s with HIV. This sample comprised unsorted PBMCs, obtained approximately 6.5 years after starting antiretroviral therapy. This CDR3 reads CASSSQGSMNTEAFF. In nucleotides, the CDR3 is TGCGCCAGCAGCTCGCAGGGGTCCATGAACACTGAAGCTTTCTTT.